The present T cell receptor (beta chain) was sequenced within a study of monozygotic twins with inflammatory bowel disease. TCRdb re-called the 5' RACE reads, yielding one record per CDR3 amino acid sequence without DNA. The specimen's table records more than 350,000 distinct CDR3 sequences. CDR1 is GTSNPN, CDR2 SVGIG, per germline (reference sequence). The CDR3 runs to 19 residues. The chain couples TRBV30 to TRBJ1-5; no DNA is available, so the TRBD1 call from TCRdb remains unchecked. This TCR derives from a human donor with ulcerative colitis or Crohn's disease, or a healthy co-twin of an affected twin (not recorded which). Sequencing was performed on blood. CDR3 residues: CAWSVSTTGAGYSNQPQHF.